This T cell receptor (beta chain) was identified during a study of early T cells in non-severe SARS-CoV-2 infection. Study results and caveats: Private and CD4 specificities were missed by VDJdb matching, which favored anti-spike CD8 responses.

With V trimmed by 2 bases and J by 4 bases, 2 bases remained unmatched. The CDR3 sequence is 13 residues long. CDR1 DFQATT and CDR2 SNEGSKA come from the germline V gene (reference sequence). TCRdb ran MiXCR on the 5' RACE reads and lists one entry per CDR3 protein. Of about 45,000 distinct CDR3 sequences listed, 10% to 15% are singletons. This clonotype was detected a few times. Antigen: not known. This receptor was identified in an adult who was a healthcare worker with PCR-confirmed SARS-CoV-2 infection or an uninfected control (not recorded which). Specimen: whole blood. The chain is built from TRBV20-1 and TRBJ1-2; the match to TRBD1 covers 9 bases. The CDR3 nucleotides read TGCAGTGCTAGATCGACAGGGGGCTATGGCTACACCTTC. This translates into CSARSTGGYGYTF.